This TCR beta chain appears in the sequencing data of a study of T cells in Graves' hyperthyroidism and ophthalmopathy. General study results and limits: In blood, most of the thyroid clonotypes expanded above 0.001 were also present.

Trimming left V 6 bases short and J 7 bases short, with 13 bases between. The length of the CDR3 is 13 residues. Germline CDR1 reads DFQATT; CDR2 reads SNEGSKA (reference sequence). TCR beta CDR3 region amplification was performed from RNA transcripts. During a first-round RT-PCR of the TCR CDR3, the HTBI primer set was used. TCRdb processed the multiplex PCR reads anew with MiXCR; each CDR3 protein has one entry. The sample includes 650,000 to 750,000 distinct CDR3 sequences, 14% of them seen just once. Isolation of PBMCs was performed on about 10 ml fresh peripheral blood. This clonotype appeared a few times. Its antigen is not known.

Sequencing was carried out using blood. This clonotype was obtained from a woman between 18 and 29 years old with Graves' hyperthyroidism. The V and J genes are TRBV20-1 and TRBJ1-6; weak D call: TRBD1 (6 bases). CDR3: CSAGTGGNSPLHF. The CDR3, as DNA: TGCAGTGCCGGCACCGGGGGCAATTCACCCCTCCACTTT.